Described below is a single T cell receptor beta chain sequence and its context. The participants were between about 18 and 90 years old and came from about two dozen US areas. The data are from a study of blood T cell repertoires in COVID-19. Study overall: COVID-19 samples from acute and convalescent phases originated in the United States, Italy and Spain.

Germline V lookup: CDR1 SNHLY, CDR2 FYNNEI. The CDR3 has 15 residues. V dropped 2 bases and J dropped 1; count of bases not matched to a gene: 2. Using immunoSEQ multiplex PCR, the repertoire was profiled, and TCRdb retains in-frame clones only, with some absent. The sample has just over 350,000 clones; about 90% are singletons. Sequencing was performed on PBMCs or T cells enriched from blood (not recorded which). This chain joins TRBV2 and TRBJ2-7; TRBD1 matches 10 bases. The clonotype comes from a woman aged 25 to 39 who had recovered from COVID-19. CDR3 nucleotide sequence: TGTGCCAGCAGTGAATGGGGACAGGGGTCCTACGAGCAGTACTTC. The encoded protein is CASSEWGQGSYEQYF. The full variable domain, rest sourced from reference TRBV2 and TRBJ2-7, is EPEVTQTPSHQVTQMGQEVILRCVPISNHLYFYWYRQILGQKVEFLVSFYNNEISEKSEIFDDQFSVERPDGSNFTLKIRSTKLEDSAMYFCASSEWGQGSYEQYFGPGTRLTVT.